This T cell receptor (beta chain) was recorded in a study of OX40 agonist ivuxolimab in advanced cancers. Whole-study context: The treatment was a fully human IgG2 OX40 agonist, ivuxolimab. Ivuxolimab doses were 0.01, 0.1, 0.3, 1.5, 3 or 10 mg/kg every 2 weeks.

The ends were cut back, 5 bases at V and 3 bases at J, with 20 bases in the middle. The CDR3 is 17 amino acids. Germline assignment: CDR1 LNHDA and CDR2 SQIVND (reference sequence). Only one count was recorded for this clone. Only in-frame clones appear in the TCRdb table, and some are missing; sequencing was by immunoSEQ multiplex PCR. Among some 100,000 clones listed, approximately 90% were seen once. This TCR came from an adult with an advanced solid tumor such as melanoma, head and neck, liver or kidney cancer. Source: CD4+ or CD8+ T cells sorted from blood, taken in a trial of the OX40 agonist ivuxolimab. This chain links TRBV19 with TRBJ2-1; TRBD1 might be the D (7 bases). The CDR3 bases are TGTGCCAGTAGTCCTTTGGGGGGACAGAAGTTCTACAATGAGCAGTTCTTC. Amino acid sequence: CASSPLGGQKFYNEQFF.